Reported below is one T cell receptor (beta chain). What antigen it recognizes has not been identified. No much larger clone exists at a distance of one base, and base qualities are not known. These data are taken from a study of T cell clonotyping in hematopoietic cell transplantation (dated by TCRdb to the early 2020s). Concerning the study at large: A total of 120 to 150 blood samples were gathered in the study from around 40 consecutive transplant recipients along with their related donors. Recruitment of patients ran from late 2015 to early 2017, and follow-up continued until September 2020 or until death.

The immunoSEQ assay, a bias-controlled multiplex PCR using V- and J-specific primers, was used to amplify TCR beta CDR3 regions from genomic DNA. In a second PCR step, a proprietary barcode and Illumina adapter sequences were attached to the CDR3 amplicons. An Illumina MiSeq instrument was used to sequence the CDR3 libraries. The authors' analysis ran thus. immunoSEQ Analyzer 3.0 was used for export and quality control, with R Bioconductor and Immunarch used for downstream analyses. Only productive rearrangements within the normalized downsampled data set were used in the calculation of repertoire metrics. Clonotypes larger than 5 templates in the normalized cohort were defined as pathologically expanded. Repertoire diversity was measured with the Inverse Simpson Index. CMV-specificity analyses were carried out on the non-normalized data set to capture all clonotypes. TCRdb carries this immuneACCESS record with in-frame sequences only. Its versions omit some clonotypes, under half of them owing to an unresolved V gene in the studies checked, with the rest unexplained. V and J calls and clone size are those listed in that table; D and trimming were worked out from the DNA. This sample gives under 14,000 clones in total; roughly nine tenths of them show up just once. 30% to 40% of the sample goes to the ten largest clones.

The time point tag for this specimen amounts to: 180 days after allo-HCT. Blood samples were obtained from recipients approximately 28 days before transplant and at days 30, 100 and 180 after transplant. Nuclei Lysis Solution was used to extract genomic DNA from fresh or cryopreserved unfractionated peripheral blood mononuclear cells. Results the study describes overall, beyond this receptor: Sample size was limited, and cells were not sorted, so CD4 and CD8 repertoire contributions could not be separated. A decrease in recipient TCR diversity was observed after transplant, and a progressive increase in pathologically expanded clonotypes was seen from day 30 to day 180. Only a small fraction of recipient repertoires overlapped donor repertoires, with over 95% appearing de novo at the given depth. Donor and pretransplant recipient Inverse Simpson Index values predicted broader posttransplant TCR repertoire diversity.

The CDR3 starts with the cysteine, ends with the phenylalanine, and has 12 residues. Only CDR3 DNA remains: 36 bases, in frame from the first base. V loses 8 bases of germline sequence and J loses 8 bases, and the interval between the two ends is 15 bases. For CDR1 and CDR2, the germline V gene lists MNHNS and SASEGT. The chain links TRBV6-1 with TRBJ1-2; TRBD1 is a possible D gene, resting on 6 matching bases. Sequences were derived from PBMCs, sampled 180 days after allogeneic stem cell transplant. The sequence was collected from a male patient aged 55 to 69 who had an allogeneic stem cell transplant from an unrelated donor, so the T cells may come from the graft donor. Some clones in this sample may be carry-over from other donors' samples. The CDR3 protein is CASAQGVWGYTF. The sequenced DNA is TGTGCCAGCGCACAGGGCGTTTGGGGCTACACCTTC.